This record concerns one T cell receptor (beta chain) sequence. What this receptor recognizes is not known. No much larger clone exists at a distance of one base, and base qualities are not known. This sample is part of a study of cytomegalovirus exposure and HLA in healthy donors (TCRdb year 2017). At the level of the whole study: An earlier analysis of roughly 630 of the donors reported 250 to 350 Gb of sequence data and roughly 110 million unique TCR beta sequences from about 180 million T cells. About 300 gigabases of sequencing data and roughly 81 million unique TCR sequences made up an early release that covered under 750 HLA-typed donors. The genetic ancestry cluster associated with self-reported Caucasian donors included about 84% of the 398 genotyped donors. The aim of the study was to test whether cataloging public T cell receptors could identify signatures of past pathogen exposure. Using immunosequencing, the study profiled T cell repertoires from fewer than 850 subjects and related those repertoires to cytomegalovirus serostatus. Along with the approximately 700-subject first cohort, a separate validation cohort of over a hundred different subjects was used. To predict cytomegalovirus infection status, the study combined high-throughput TCR immunosequencing, statistical association of individual TCRs with disease status, and machine learning. A later analysis re-analyzed previously published TCR beta repertoires from 666 donors and added high-resolution HLA genotyping to study TCR occurrence patterns. Rather than using new phenotypic data, the later analysis identified candidate immune exposures from TCR beta sequences and from how often those sequences occurred across donors. To decide whether each TCR beta V gene segment behaved as functional or pseudogenic, an earlier analysis of over 500 of the donors relied on high-throughput TCR beta sequencing. Alongside the repertoire data, information on donor age, sex, ethnicity and CMV serostatus was compiled. A later genetic analysis took genome-wide SNP genotypes for about 55% of the roughly 670 donors and used that subset as a discovery cohort. Every repertoire in the discovery cohort had been generated on one and the same sequencing platform. HLA typing covered class I and class II loci at four-digit resolution. Typing coverage varied by locus: about 629-640 donors for A, B, C, DRB1 and DQB1; approximately 520 for DQA1; over 600 for DPA1; around 490 for DPB1. Because of strong linkage in the cohort, five DR-DQ haplotypes were treated as single units for association and clustering. Among around 400 genotyped donors of the cohort, an average of about 240,000 unique TCR beta nucleotide sequences were sequenced per donor, roughly a sixth of them non-productive. The research as a whole found: A total of around 150 TCR beta chains were listed by the study as associated with cytomegalovirus. A group of highly shared sequence variants was considered likely to be a technical artifact of the sequencing pipeline. Assigning TCR associations to individual alleles was difficult when HLA alleles, especially DR and DQ, strongly co-occurred. The authors suggested that the approach could potentially be extended to other disease states and immunological phenotypes. Compared with the roughly 600-donor mean, donors in an Asian-associated ancestry cluster had fewer N-insertions in productive TCRs, according to a later genetic analysis. A few of the identified cytomegalovirus-associated TCR beta chains were confirmed in vitro to be specific for cytomegalovirus antigens. The presence/absence analyses assumed that sequencing depth was roughly uniform across donors, and that assumption may not be true. Most CMV-associated TCR beta chains appeared to be HLA-restricted in a later analysis, and the HLA associations seemed to be driven largely by CMV exposure. A further reported finding was that TCR beta sequences accurately predicted the HLA-A and HLA-B alleles for most subjects in the first cohort. While some public TCRs were present in many individuals, most TCR sequences turned up only very rarely across donors. A later genetic analysis associated a missense DCLRE1C variant with V-gene and J-gene trimming of TCR beta chains, and an independent cohort replicated the association. A later analysis found that TCR association rates varied across HLA loci, with DRB1 alleles showing the most associated TCRs and HLA-C alleles the fewest. The only immune exposure information available for the cohort was CMV serostatus. Linkage disequilibrium might explain the correlated functional status among segregating V segments, but an unknown experimental factor could not be excluded. In a later analysis, more than 15,000 TCR beta sequences were associated with specific HLA alleles at a false discovery rate of 0.05. A later analysis reported that several top co-occurrence clusters appeared linked to parvovirus B19, influenza, CMV and Epstein-Barr virus. In an earlier analysis of 587 of the donors, most TCR beta V segments appeared in productive rearrangements about 87% or about 30% of the time, broadly matching IMGT annotations. The cohort was sequenced for TCR beta chains only, and without alpha or paired-chain data the features that could be detected were limited. Because HLA typing was missing for some donors at each locus, association tests included only the typed subset. Compared with equally common non-associated chains, HLA-associated TCR beta chains in a later analysis were more clonally expanded and had lower generation probabilities. Fewer than 20 rarely observed V segments, including chromosome 9 orphons, were excluded from the earlier analysis of some 590 of the donors because counts were too low. The classifier was reported to diagnose cytomegalovirus status with high specificity and sensitivity in both the original cohort and the validation cohort. The 87-base-pair reads could not distinguish some IMGT-functional V segments, including TRBV6-2 and TRBV6-3, so those segments were excluded.

The library came from the immunoSEQ multiplex PCR assay. For the multiplex PCR, a mixture combining 60 forward primers for TCR Vbeta segments and 13 reverse primers for TCR Jbeta segments was used. A multiplex PCR assay on genomic DNA amplified the CDR3 region of rearranged TCR beta genes. The amplified TCR beta libraries were sequenced on the Illumina HiSeq System as 87-base-pair reads. As for how the authors treated the data: A later analysis counted tens of millions of unique TCR beta chains across the approximately 700 repertoires, and some 11 million of these chains were shared by at least two donors. Raw reads were error-corrected and collapsed into unique sequences with a nearest-neighbor algorithm that merged closely related sequences to remove PCR and sequencing errors. V, D and J gene segments were assigned by aligning CDR3 sequences to IMGT reference sequences. For a sequence to be retained, a match of at least six nucleotides was required to both a V gene segment and a J gene segment. A rearrangement was called productive if the CDR3 had no stop codons and remained in frame with V and J, and every other rearrangement was called non-productive. CDR3 was defined by IMGT convention, running from the second conserved V-encoded cysteine to the conserved J-encoded phenylalanine. The earlier analysis of about 570 of the donors excluded any sequence lacking an unambiguous match to a single V gene segment. In an earlier analysis of roughly 600 of the donors, a V segment was called functional when productive rearrangements were above 56.7%, and segregating when the standard deviation between donors exceeded 5%. To diagnose cytomegalovirus status from the catalog of TCR beta chain sequences, a statistical classification framework was built. In a later analysis, V and J genes were assigned by comparing TCR nucleotide sequences against IMGT/GENE-DB human TR gene sequences. A later analysis assigned CDR3 sequences and most-parsimonious VDJ recombination scenarios with the TCRdist pipeline. A later analysis defined each TCR beta chain by its CDR3 amino acid sequence plus V-gene family, and excluded reads lacking a unique V-gene family. A later analysis removed nearly 600 highly shared, low-generation-probability nucleotide sequences to deal with suspected cross-contamination and a sequencing artifact. In a later analysis, a clonal expansion index was calculated for each public chain from normalized within-repertoire ranks of inferred template counts. In a later analysis, generation probabilities were computed using a VDJ recombination model fitted to out-of-frame rearrangements, and the results were checked against IGoR. A later analysis scored TCR-TCR, TCR-HLA and TCR-CMV co-occurrence with hypergeometric tests, applying a repertoire-size bias correction to TCR pairs. False discovery rates were estimated in a later analysis by permuting HLA or CMV assignments 20 times. A later analysis grouped co-occurring TCRs with DBSCAN, adding TCRdist sequence similarity when clustering within HLA-allele-positive subsets. For co-occurrence clustering, repertoires with fewer than 30,000 or more than 120,000 public chains were excluded, along with four or five repertoires with anomalous nucleotide sharing. Imported from immuneACCESS, the table was reduced by TCRdb to in-frame sequences with V and J called. These copies leave out some clones; in studies compared against another copy, an unresolved V gene accounts for under half, and the cause of the remainder is not known. Clonal size and the V and J genes are those of that table, whereas D and trimming came from the DNA. The sample records over 70,000 clones, 70% to 80% of which are singletons. The top ten constitute under 3.5% of the sample.

V is shortened by 4 bases, J by 6 bases, and the region joining them spans 18 bases. The CDR3 holds 14 amino acids from the cysteine to the phenylalanine. CDR3 DNA is the only sequence kept; it has 42 bases, read in frame from the first base. CDR1 and CDR2 were assigned from the germline V gene as SQVTM and ANQGSEA. The cohort was made up of 666 healthy bone marrow donors. At the time of sampling, all cohort members were nominally healthy, though unrecorded immune exposures were likely present. The donor tested CMV seropositive, placing the donor among the 250 to 350 seropositive members of the cohort. Each donor provided a peripheral blood sample, and peripheral blood mononuclear cells were used for TCR beta sequencing. Genomic DNA was extracted from the blood cell samples with the Qiagen DNeasy Blood Extraction Kit.

The clonotype comes from a man aged 50 to 60 in good health and CMV-seropositive. In this chain, TRBV29-1 is recombined with TRBJ1-1, with a weak D call of TRBD1 (5 bases match). Sequenced: PBMCs. CDR3 reads: CSVGPTGGSAEAFF. The DNA is TGCAGCGTTGGGCCCACAGGAGGGTCGGCTGAAGCTTTCTTT.